Below are 30 T cell receptor beta chains sequenced from a single sample in a study of blood T cells in healthy people across ages. The authors ran a second PCR of 7 to 11 cycles using a sample-barcoded 5' primer and a J-beta primer mix. TCRdb reprocessed the 5' RACE reads with MiXCR, giving one entry per CDR3 protein. The sample has about 800,000 distinct CDR3 sequences; over 45% are singletons. The source material was blood. The origin of the receptors is a man younger than 45 in good health.

The V gene is TRBV18, the J gene TRBJ2-5; TRBD1 matches 7 bases. The CDR3 has 16 residues. Germline V gene sequence: CDR1 KGHSH, CDR2 LQKENI. The J segment lost 1 base and the V segment lost 3 bases, leaving 8 bases of the junction unmatched. CDR3 in amino acids: CASSPQTGTVQETQYF. The CDR3, as DNA: TGTGCCAGCTCACCGCAAACCGGGACAGTCCAAGAGACCCAGTACTTC.

The rearrangement uses TRBV5-1 and TRBJ2-5; no clear D gene. The germline gives CDR1 SGHRS, CDR2 YFSETQ. This CDR3 region has 14 residues. V lost 0 bases and J 2 bases, leaving 8 bases between the germline ends. As DNA, the CDR3 is TGCGCCAGCAGCTTGGTAATGGTACAAGAGACCCAGTACTTC. Protein product: CASSLVMVQETQYF. The variable domain in full, completed from reference TRBV5-1 and TRBJ2-5, reads KAGVTQTPRYLIKTRGQQVTLSCSPISGHRSVSWYQQTPGQGLQFLFEYFSETQRNKGNFPGRFSGRQFSNSRSEMNVSTLELGDSALYLCASSLVMVQETQYFGPGTRLLVL.

This clonotype was counted a single time. Given a much more abundant clone one base away, this may be a read error. The genes are TRBV14 and TRBJ1-2; D remains ambiguous. Germline-derived CDR1 and CDR2 are SGHDN and FVKESK. The CDR3 loop spans 12 amino acids. Deletions cut 2 bases from V and 6 bases from J, with 7 bases between. The CDR3 coding sequence is TGTGCCAGCAGCCAAAAGGGAAATGGCTACACCTTC. Amino acids: CASSQKGNGYTF.

V usage is TRBV20-1 and J usage is TRBJ2-7, with D perhaps matching TRBD2 (6 bases). This CDR3 is built from 15 residues. Trimming cost V 0 bases and J 3 bases, with 15 bases left between them. The germline V gene encodes CDR1 DFQATT and CDR2 SNEGSKA (reference sequence). The CDR3 loop reads CSARDLGGKYYEQYF. Written as DNA, the CDR3 is TGCAGTGCTAGAGATCTCGGGGGAAAGTACTACGAGCAGTACTTC.

V usage is TRBV9 and J usage is TRBJ2-7; D unclear. Germline-derived CDR1 and CDR2 are SGDLS and YYNGEE. The CDR3 runs to 14 residues. Trimming removed 0 bases from V and 1 base from J, with 8 bases in between. CDR3 sequence (DNA): TGTGCCAGCAGCGTAGACAGCCCTTCCTACGAGCAGTACTTC. This gives the protein CASSVDSPSYEQYF. Using reference TRBV9 and TRBJ2-7 for the parts outside the CDR3, the full variable domain is DSGVTQTPKHLITATGQRVTLRCSPRSGDLSVYWYQQSLDQGLQFLIQYYNGEERAKGNILERFSAQQFPDLHSELNLSSLELGDSALYFCASSVDSPSYEQYFGPGTRLTVT.

The chain recombines TRBV27 with TRBJ2-5; perhaps TRBD2 as D (6 bases). V was trimmed by 5 bases and J by 11 bases, leaving 21 bases between them. This CDR3 spans 14 amino acids. Germline V lookup: CDR1 MNHEY, CDR2 SMNVEV (reference sequence). The CDR3 region is CASSKFGSYNEQYF. CDR3 DNA: TGTGCCAGCAGTAAATTCGGGAGTTACAATGAGCAGTACTTC.

The chain combines TRBV6-2 or TRBV6-3 with TRBJ1-1; no definite D call. The CDR3 sequence is 14 residues long. V lost 3 bases and J 1 base, leaving 9 bases between the germline ends. From germline, CDR1 is MNHEY and CDR2 SVGEGT. CDR3 amino acids: CASSYPLGNTEAFF. CDR3 nucleotide sequence: TGTGCCAGCAGTTATCCCCTGGGGAACACTGAAGCTTTCTTT.

This clonotype was seen a few times. V and J are TRBV7-2 and TRBJ2-7; D perhaps matches TRBD2 (6 bases). The CDR3 spans 15 residues. Trimming cost V 5 bases and J 0 bases, with 14 bases left between them. CDR1 SGHTA and CDR2 FQGNSA come from the germline V gene. CDR3 in amino acids: CASSRIGLSSYEQYF. CDR3 nucleotides: TGTGCCAGCAGCCGCATTGGACTAAGCTCCTACGAGCAGTACTTC.

The chain is built from TRBV20-1 and TRBJ2-5; TRBD1 agrees at 7 bases. The trim removed 5 bases at V and 5 bases at J, leaving 11 bases unmatched. The germline gives CDR1 DFQATT, CDR2 SNEGSKA (reference sequence). The CDR3 runs to 14 residues. The CDR3 nucleotides are TGCAGTGCTCCCCGGACAGGAATAGGCGAGACCCAGTACTTC. It specifies CSAPRTGIGETQYF.

This clonotype was detected once. This rearrangement joins TRBV25-1 to TRBJ1-2; tentatively, D is TRBD1 (6 bases). Germline CDR1 MGHDK, CDR2 SYGVNS. Between the trimmed V and J ends, which lost 8 bases and 6 bases, there was a span of 13 bases. The CDR3 contains 12 residues. The CDR3 region has the DNA TGTGCCAGCTTAACAGGGCTGAATGGCTACACCTTC. Translating gives CASLTGLNGYTF.

The gene calls are TRBV20-1 and TRBJ2-1, with D unclear. This CDR3 region has 16 residues. Germline CDR1 is DFQATT and CDR2 is SNEGSKA (reference sequence). The ends were cut back, 3 bases at V and 0 bases at J, with 15 bases in the middle. CDR3 in DNA: TGCAGTGCTAGTGGCACTAACGGAAGCTCCTACAATGAGCAGTTCTTC. Its translation is CSASGTNGSSYNEQFF.

V usage is TRBV24-1 and J usage is TRBJ2-1, with 9 bases that match TRBD1. Germline CDR1 KGHDR, CDR2 SFDVKD. The V segment lost 4 bases and the J segment 7 bases; nucleotides outside the gene matches: 7. This CDR3 contains 15 residues. As DNA, the CDR3 is TGTGCCACCAGTGAGGCTGGGACAGGGAAGAATGAGCAGTTCTTC. Residues: CATSEAGTGKNEQFF.

This chain joins TRBV6-2 or TRBV6-3 and TRBJ1-2; 9 nucleotides agree with TRBD1. Germline CDR1 is MNHEY and CDR2 is SVGEGT. V was clipped by 6 bases and J by 8 bases; unmatched bases: 10. This CDR3 contains 14 residues. CDR3 amino acids: CASRPDRGVRGYTF. CDR3 coding DNA: TGTGCCAGCAGACCCGACAGGGGGGTGCGAGGCTACACCTTC.

The rearrangement uses TRBV27 and TRBJ2-2; D perhaps matches TRBD2 (6 bases). V dropped 2 bases and J dropped 0 bases, with 7 bases sitting between them. Germline V gene sequence: CDR1 MNHEY, CDR2 SMNVEV (reference sequence). The length of the CDR3 is 15 residues. This CDR3 is CASSLIAANTGELFF. CDR3 coding DNA: TGTGCCAGCAGTTTAATAGCGGCGAACACCGGGGAGCTGTTTTTT.

The chain joins TRBV20-1 to TRBJ2-2; D unclear. The V gene lost 3 bases and the J gene lost 4 bases, with 6 bases spanning the gap. The CDR3 runs 12 residues. Germline V gene sequence: CDR1 DFQATT, CDR2 SNEGSKA (reference sequence). The CDR3 bases are TGCAGTGCTAGTTGGGGCACCGGGGAGCTGTTTTTT. It specifies CSASWGTGELFF.

This clonotype was counted many times. The rearrangement links TRBV14 to TRBJ2-1; D uncertain. Trimming removed 0 bases at V and 10 bases at J, with 10 bases between. The germline V gene encodes CDR1 SGHDN and CDR2 FVKESK. The CDR3 is 13 residues long. CDR3 protein: CASSQEGPWEQFF. DNA of the CDR3: TGTGCCAGCAGCCAAGAAGGCCCCTGGGAGCAGTTCTTC.

This clonotype has only a few counts. The chain combines TRBV7-2 with TRBJ2-3, with D uncertain. This CDR3 has 11 amino acids. Germline V gives CDR1 SGHTA, CDR2 FQGNSA. Trimming shortened V by 3 bases and J by 7 bases, and 5 bases separated the two germline ends. This CDR3 is CASSFQYTQYF. CDR3 sequence (DNA): TGTGCCAGCAGCTTTCAATATACGCAGTATTTT.

This sequence joins TRBV12-3 or TRBV12-4 and TRBJ1-1, with 7 nucleotides matching TRBD1. The V gene end was trimmed by 5 bases and the J gene end by 8 bases; junction bases not matched to a gene: 8. The CDR3 loop spans 13 amino acids. The chain's CDR3 is CASSRDSRYEAFF. DNA of the CDR3: TGTGCCAGCAGTCGGGACAGCCGGTACGAAGCTTTCTTT.

This clonotype was observed a handful of times. The chain uses TRBV12-3 or TRBV12-4 and TRBJ2-3, with 8 bases aligning to TRBD2. The V gene end was trimmed by 5 bases and the J gene end by 5 bases; junction bases not matched to a gene: 6. The CDR3 consists of 14 residues. CDR3 in DNA: TGTGCCAGCAGTGGCGGGGGGAGCGGAGATACGCAGTATTTT. Protein product: CASSGGGSGDTQYF.

This sequence joins TRBV3-1 and TRBJ2-5; possibly TRBD1 or TRBD2 for D (7 bases each). The CDR3 loop spans 15 amino acids. Germline CDR1 and CDR2: LGHDT and YNNKEL (reference sequence). V lost 0 bases and J 11 bases, leaving 19 bases between the germline ends. CDR3: CASSQDRGRANEQYF. The CDR3 nucleotides are TGTGCCAGCAGCCAAGACAGGGGGAGGGCCAATGAGCAGTACTTC.

This rearrangement joins TRBV25-1 to TRBJ2-7, with D hard to call. V was shortened by 4 bases and J by 6 bases, with 16 bases between the two germline ends. Per germline, CDR1 MGHDK and CDR2 SYGVNS. The CDR3 contains 14 residues. The CDR3 reads CASSADSSLTEQYF. The CDR3 DNA reads TGTGCCAGCAGTGCAGATTCCTCCCTTACCGAGCAGTACTTC.

J is TRBJ1-2 and V is TRBV7-9; D gene uncertain. Germline CDR1 reads SEHNR; CDR2 reads FQNEAQ (reference sequence). The CDR3 is made up of 15 amino acids. The ends were cut back, 4 bases at V and 4 bases at J, with 16 bases in the middle. CDR3 protein: CASSYPVQAVYGYTF. CDR3 DNA sequence: TGTGCCAGCAGCTATCCCGTCCAGGCTGTCTATGGCTACACCTTC.

The rearrangement joins TRBV7-9 to TRBJ2-1; 12 bases agree with TRBD2. This CDR3 contains 17 residues. Germline V CDR1 and CDR2: SEHNR, FQNEAQ (reference sequence). V was pared by 5 bases and J by 1 base, with 6 bases of the junction left unmatched. DNA of the CDR3: TGTGCCAGCAGCAGCTCTGGACTAGCGGGATCCTACAATGAGCAGTTCTTC. This codes for CASSSSGLAGSYNEQFF.

The V and J genes are TRBV7-2 and TRBJ2-1, with 8 bases that match TRBD2. Germline CDR1 is SGHTA and CDR2 is FQGNSA. CDR3 length: 17 residues. After removal of 4 bases from V and 0 bases from J, the junction contained 8 bases not matched to a gene. In DNA, the CDR3 is TGTGCCAGCAGCTCGCGGTTAGCGGGGAGCTCCTACAATGAGCAGTTCTTC. It is translated as CASSSRLAGSSYNEQFF. The full variable domain, its missing parts supplied by reference TRBV7-2 and TRBJ2-1, is GAGVSQSPSNKVTEKGKDVELRCDPISGHTALYWYRQSLGQGLEFLIYFQGNSAPDKSGLPSDRFSAERTGGSVSTLTIQRTQQEDSAVYLCASSSRLAGSSYNEQFFGPGTRLTVL.

The chain uses TRBV20-1 and TRBJ2-2; D is unresolved. Germline V lookup: CDR1 DFQATT, CDR2 SNEGSKA (reference sequence). The CDR3 spans 13 residues. Trimming removed 5 bases at V and 2 bases at J, with 9 bases between. The CDR3 DNA is TGCAGTGCTCTCGATATTAACACCGGGGAGCTGTTTTTT. Protein: CSALDINTGELFF.

The CDR3 region is CASSEAGRGVYNEQFF. In nucleotides, the CDR3 is TGTGCCAGCAGTGAAGCAGGCAGGGGGGTTTACAATGAGCAGTTCTTC. J is TRBJ2-1 and V is TRBV2, with a weak D call TRBD1 (7 bases). Germline loops: CDR1 SNHLY, CDR2 FYNNEI. The V end lost 0 bases, the J end lost 4 bases, and 13 bases lay between the germline ends. The CDR3 totals 16 residues.

This clonotype was counted a few times. The chain joins TRBV12-3 or TRBV12-4 to TRBJ2-7; 9 nucleotides align to TRBD1. V shed 6 bases, J shed 6 bases, and the junction held 12 bases outside the gene matches. The CDR3 runs to 15 residues. CDR3 region: CASSTHRDRVSEQYF. In DNA form, the CDR3 reads TGTGCCAGCAGCACGCACCGGGACAGGGTTTCCGAGCAGTACTTC.

The sample holds a few counts of this clonotype. This chain connects TRBV7-2 to TRBJ2-3; 8 nucleotides align to TRBD2. Trimming at V came to 4 bases and at J to 3 bases, leaving 9 bases not matched to a gene. Germline-derived CDR1 and CDR2 are SGHTA and FQGNSA. The CDR3 is 16 residues long. CDR3 loop: CASSWTGAGGTDTQYF. In nucleotides, the CDR3 is TGTGCCAGCAGCTGGACTGGGGCGGGGGGAACAGATACGCAGTATTTT.

The chain combines TRBV28 with TRBJ2-4, with D perhaps matching TRBD1 (6 bases). The CDR3 covers 11 residues. The ends were cut back, 6 bases at V and 13 bases at J, with 13 bases in the middle. From germline, CDR1 is MDHEN and CDR2 SYDVKM. DNA of the CDR3: TGTGCCAGCAGCACTTGGACAGAGCAGTACTTC. Translated: CASSTWTEQYF.

This clonotype occurred once. The V gene is TRBV7-2, the J gene TRBJ2-3, with D perhaps assigned TRBD1 or TRBD2 (6 bases each). V lost 4 bases to trimming and J lost 2 bases, with 13 bases between them. This CDR3 has 15 residues. Germline V gives CDR1 SGHTA, CDR2 FQGNSA. The CDR3 spells CASSSRPGATDTQYF. CDR3 bases: TGTGCCAGCAGCTCTAGACCGGGGGCCACAGATACGCAGTATTTT.